The rows below give T cell receptor beta chains drawn from one sample of a study of blood T cell repertoires in COVID-19. Data came from immunoSEQ multiplex PCR; TCRdb stores just in-frame clones and leaves some out. Here the sample spans about 180,000 clones, approximately 78% being singletons. Material: peripheral blood. Receptors were obtained from a woman over 75 with COVID-19, enrolled during active disease. CDR3s include the opening cysteine and the closing phenylalanine or tryptophan. The D gene is left open where the match is weak. The size of a clone is reported for some rows only, either as once, few or many, or as a class for expanded clones.

d_call,v_call,clone_size,j_call,cdr3_nt,cdr3_aa
.,TRBV7-9,.,TRBJ1-5,TGTGCCAGCAGCATTGACACGCAGCCCCAGCATTTT,CASSIDTQPQHF
.,TRBV5-1,.,TRBJ2-7,TGCGCCAGCAGCTTGGGACCAACCCAGGACGAGCAGTACTTC,CASSLGPTQDEQYF
TRBD2,TRBV5-1,.,TRBJ2-1,TGCGCCAGCAGCCCAAATCCGACTAGCGGGTCGGCCTCCTACAATGAGCAGTTCTTC,CASSPNPTSGSASYNEQFF
TRBD2,TRBV29-1,.,TRBJ2-2,TGCAGTCATATCACCGGGACTAGATCTTCCGGGGAGCTGTTTTTT,CSHITGTRSSGELFF
.,TRBV18,.,TRBJ2-7,TGTGCCAGCTCACCGGGGGTAGGGGGAGCCTACGAGCAGTACTTC,CASSPGVGGAYEQYF
TRBD2,TRBV9,.,TRBJ2-1,TGTGCCAGCAGCGCAACTGTCGCTAGCGGGGCAAAGTACAATGAGCAGTTCTTC,CASSATVASGAKYNEQFF
.,TRBV10-3,.,TRBJ2-7,TGTGCCATCAGTGAGCCGGGACTGCACTACGAGCAGTACTTC,CAISEPGLHYEQYF
.,TRBV11-2,.,TRBJ2-7,TGTGCCACCGCGCCCGGTAGCTCCTACGAGCAGTACTTC,CATAPGSSYEQYF
.,TRBV29-1,.,TRBJ2-7,TGCAGCGTCCGAAACAGGGGAGGCGAGCAGTACTTC,CSVRNRGGEQYF
.,TRBV15,.,TRBJ1-4,TGTGCCACCAGCAGAGATCGGGGAGGTGAAAAACTGTTTTTT,CATSRDRGGEKLFF
.,TRBV6-2/TRBV6-3,.,TRBJ1-5,TGTGCCAGCAGTTACTCGGGGGCAGGGTTATATAGCAATCAGCCCCAGCATTTT,CASSYSGAGLYSNQPQHF
TRBD1,TRBV9,few,TRBJ2-2,TGTGCCAGCAGCATGAGGACAGGGGAAGGGGAGCTGTTTTTT,CASSMRTGEGELFF
.,TRBV2,.,TRBJ2-5,TGTGCCAGCAGTGAATTGGAACAGGGGGAGGGGGAGACCCAGTACTTC,CASSELEQGEGETQYF
.,TRBV7-2,.,TRBJ1-1,TGTGCCAGCAGCTTAGCTGGCTGGGGAGGGACTGAAGCTTTCTTT,CASSLAGWGGTEAFF
TRBD1,TRBV10-3,.,TRBJ2-2,TGTGCCATCCGAACACAGACGGGACAGGCGTACACCGGGGAGCTGTTTTTT,CAIRTQTGQAYTGELFF
TRBD2,TRBV7-8,.,TRBJ2-5,TGTGCCAGCAGCCGAAGCGGGAGGGCCATTCGTGTCGAAGAGACCCAGTACTTC,CASSRSGRAIRVEETQYF
.,TRBV6-5,.,TRBJ2-7,TGTGCCAGCAGTTACGGCAGGACTTACGAGCAGTACTTC,CASSYGRTYEQYF
.,TRBV11-3,once,TRBJ1-1,TGTGCCAGCAGCTTAGACGCAGGGGTGGACACTGAAGCTTTCTTT,CASSLDAGVDTEAFF
.,TRBV30,.,TRBJ2-7,TGTGCCTGGAGTGTAAAGCCCCTCTGGGAGCAGTACTTC,CAWSVKPLWEQYF
TRBD2,TRBV5-4,.,TRBJ2-3,TGTGCCAGCAGCCCGAAGAGCGGGAGTGGCGCAGATACGCAGTATTTT,CASSPKSGSGADTQYF
.,TRBV27,.,TRBJ2-3,TGTGCCAGCAGTCCTTCACCGGGCACAGATACGCAGTATTTT,CASSPSPGTDTQYF
TRBD2,TRBV9,.,TRBJ2-1,TGTGCCAGCAGCTTGAGGGGACTAGCGGGGGGGCTCGAGCAGTTCTTC,CASSLRGLAGGLEQFF
.,TRBV11-2,.,TRBJ1-6,TGTGCCAGCAGCTTTTCAGGCAATTCACCCCTCCACTTT,CASSFSGNSPLHF
TRBD1,TRBV19,.,TRBJ1-1,TGTGCCACAAGGGGACAGGGGATTGAAGCTTTCTTT,CATRGQGIEAFF
TRBD1,TRBV19,.,TRBJ1-2,TGTGCCCATTCGGGGACCCCGGGACAGGGTACCCCTGGCTACACCTTC,CAHSGTPGQGTPGYTF
.,TRBV9,.,TRBJ1-4,TGTGCCAGCAGCGTAGGGAGTGCAACTAATGAAAAACTGTTTTTT,CASSVGSATNEKLFF